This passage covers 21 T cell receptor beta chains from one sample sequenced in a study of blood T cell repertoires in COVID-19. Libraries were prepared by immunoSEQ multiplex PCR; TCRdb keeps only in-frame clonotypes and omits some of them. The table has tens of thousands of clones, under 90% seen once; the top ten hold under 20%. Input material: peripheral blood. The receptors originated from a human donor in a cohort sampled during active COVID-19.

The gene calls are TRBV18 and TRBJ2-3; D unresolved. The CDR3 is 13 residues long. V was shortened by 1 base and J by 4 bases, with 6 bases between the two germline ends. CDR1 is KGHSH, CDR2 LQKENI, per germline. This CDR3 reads CASSPRVADTQYF. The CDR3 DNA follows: TGTGCCAGCTCACCACGAGTCGCAGATACGCAGTATTTT.

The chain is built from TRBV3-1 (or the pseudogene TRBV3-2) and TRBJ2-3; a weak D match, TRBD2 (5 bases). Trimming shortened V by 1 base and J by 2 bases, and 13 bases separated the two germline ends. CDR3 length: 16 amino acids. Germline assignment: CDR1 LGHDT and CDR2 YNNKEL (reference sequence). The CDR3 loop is CASSQGLDSYTDTQYF. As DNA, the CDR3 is TGTGCCAGCAGCCAAGGACTGGACTCTTACACAGATACGCAGTATTTT.

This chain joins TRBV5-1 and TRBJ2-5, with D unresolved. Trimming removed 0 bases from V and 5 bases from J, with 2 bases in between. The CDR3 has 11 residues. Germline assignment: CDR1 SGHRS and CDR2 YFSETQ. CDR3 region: CASSLAETQYF. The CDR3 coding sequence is TGCGCCAGCAGCTTGGCTGAGACCCAGTACTTC. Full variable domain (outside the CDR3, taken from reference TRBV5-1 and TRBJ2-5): KAGVTQTPRYLIKTRGQQVTLSCSPISGHRSVSWYQQTPGQGLQFLFEYFSETQRNKGNFPGRFSGRQFSNSRSEMNVSTLELGDSALYLCASSLAETQYFGPGTRLLVL.

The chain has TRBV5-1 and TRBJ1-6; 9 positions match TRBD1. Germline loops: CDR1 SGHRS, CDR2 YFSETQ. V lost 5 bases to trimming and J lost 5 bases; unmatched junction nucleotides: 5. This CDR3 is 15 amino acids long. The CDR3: CASRPRDRDNSPLHF. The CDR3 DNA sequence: TGCGCCAGCAGACCCCGGGACAGGGATAATTCACCCCTCCACTTT.

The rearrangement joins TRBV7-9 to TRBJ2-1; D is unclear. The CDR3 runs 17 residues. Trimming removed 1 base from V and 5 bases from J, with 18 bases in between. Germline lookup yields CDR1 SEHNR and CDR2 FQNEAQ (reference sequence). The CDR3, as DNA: TGTGCCAGCAGCTTAGGGCAAACCCCAACTACTGACAATGAGCAGTTCTTC. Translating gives CASSLGQTPTTDNEQFF.

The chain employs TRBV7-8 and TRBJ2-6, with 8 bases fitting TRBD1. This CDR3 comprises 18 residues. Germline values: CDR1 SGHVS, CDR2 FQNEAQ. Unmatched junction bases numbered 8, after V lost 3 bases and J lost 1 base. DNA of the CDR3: TGTGCCAGCAGCTTCGCTTCAGGGGGCGGGTCTGGGGCCAACGTCCTGACTTTC. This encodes CASSFASGGGSGANVLTF.

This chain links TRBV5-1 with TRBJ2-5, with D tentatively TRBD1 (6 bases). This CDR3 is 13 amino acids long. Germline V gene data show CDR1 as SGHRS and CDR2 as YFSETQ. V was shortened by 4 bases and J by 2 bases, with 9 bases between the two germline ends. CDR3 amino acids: CASSPTGQETQYF. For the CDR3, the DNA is TGCGCCAGCAGCCCTACAGGGCAAGAGACCCAGTACTTC.

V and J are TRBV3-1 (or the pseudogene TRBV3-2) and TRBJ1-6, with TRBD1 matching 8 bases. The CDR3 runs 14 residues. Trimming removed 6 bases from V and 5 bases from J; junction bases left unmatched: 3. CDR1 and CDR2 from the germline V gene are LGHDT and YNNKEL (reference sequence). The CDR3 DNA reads TGTGCCAGCAGAGCGGACAGGGATAATTCACCCCTCCACTTT. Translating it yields CASRADRDNSPLHF.

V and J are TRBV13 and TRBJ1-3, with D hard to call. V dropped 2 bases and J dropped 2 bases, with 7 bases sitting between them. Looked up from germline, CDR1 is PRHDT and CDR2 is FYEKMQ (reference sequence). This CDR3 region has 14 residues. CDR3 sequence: CASSLWSPGNTIYF. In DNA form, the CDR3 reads TGTGCCAGCAGCTTATGGAGTCCTGGAAACACCATATATTTT.

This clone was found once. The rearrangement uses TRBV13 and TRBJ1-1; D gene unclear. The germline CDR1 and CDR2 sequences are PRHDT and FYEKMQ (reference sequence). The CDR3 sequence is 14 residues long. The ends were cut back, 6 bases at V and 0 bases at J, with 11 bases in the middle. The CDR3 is CASRSPPLNTEAFF. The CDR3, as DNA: TGTGCCAGCAGGTCCCCTCCCCTGAACACTGAAGCTTTCTTT.

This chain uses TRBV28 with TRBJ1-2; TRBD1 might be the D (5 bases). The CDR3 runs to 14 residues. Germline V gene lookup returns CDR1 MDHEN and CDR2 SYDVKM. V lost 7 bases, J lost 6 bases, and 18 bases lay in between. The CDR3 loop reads CASTTGQGGNGYTF. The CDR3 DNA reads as TGTGCCAGCACCACCGGACAAGGTGGGAATGGCTACACCTTC.

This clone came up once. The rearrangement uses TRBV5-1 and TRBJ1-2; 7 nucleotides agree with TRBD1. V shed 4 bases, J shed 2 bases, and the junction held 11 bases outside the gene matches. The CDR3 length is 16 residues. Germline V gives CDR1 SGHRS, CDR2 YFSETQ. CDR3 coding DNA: TGCGCCAGCAGCCCGGGACAGCGAGGGATCAACTATGGCTACACCTTC. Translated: CASSPGQRGINYGYTF.

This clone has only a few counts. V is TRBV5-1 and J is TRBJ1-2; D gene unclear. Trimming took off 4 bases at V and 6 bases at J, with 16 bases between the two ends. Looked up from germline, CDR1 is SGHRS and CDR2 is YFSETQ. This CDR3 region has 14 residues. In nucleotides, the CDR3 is TGCGCCAGCAGCCCCCCAGGCCCGGCACATGGCTACACCTTC. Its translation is CASSPPGPAHGYTF.

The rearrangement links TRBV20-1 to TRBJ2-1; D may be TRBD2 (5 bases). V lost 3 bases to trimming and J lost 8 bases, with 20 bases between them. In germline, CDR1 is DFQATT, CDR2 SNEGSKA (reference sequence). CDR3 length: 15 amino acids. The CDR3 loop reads CSASLGVGRAHEQFF. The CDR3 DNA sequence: TGCAGTGCTAGTCTGGGTGTAGGGCGGGCCCATGAGCAGTTCTTC.

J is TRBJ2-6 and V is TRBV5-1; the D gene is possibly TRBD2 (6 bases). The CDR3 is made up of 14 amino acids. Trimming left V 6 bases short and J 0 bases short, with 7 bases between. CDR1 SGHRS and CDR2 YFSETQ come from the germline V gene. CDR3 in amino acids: CASKEGSGANVLTF. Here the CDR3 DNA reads TGCGCCAGCAAGGAGGGCTCTGGGGCCAACGTCCTGACTTTC.

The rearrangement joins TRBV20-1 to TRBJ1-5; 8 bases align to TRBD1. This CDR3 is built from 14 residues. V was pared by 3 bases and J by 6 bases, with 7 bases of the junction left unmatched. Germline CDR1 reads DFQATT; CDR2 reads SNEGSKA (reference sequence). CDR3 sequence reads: CSASPQGARQPQHF. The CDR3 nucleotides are TGCAGTGCTAGTCCCCAGGGGGCTCGTCAGCCCCAGCATTTT.

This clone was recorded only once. The CDR3 DNA sequence: TGCGCCAGCAGTTCCCCCGAGATGAACACTGAAGCTTTCTTT. It codes for CASSSPEMNTEAFF. The V call is TRBV5-1, the J call TRBJ1-1, with D unclear. V dropped 5 bases and J dropped 0 bases, with 11 bases sitting between them. The length of the CDR3 is 14 residues. In germline, CDR1 is SGHRS, CDR2 YFSETQ.

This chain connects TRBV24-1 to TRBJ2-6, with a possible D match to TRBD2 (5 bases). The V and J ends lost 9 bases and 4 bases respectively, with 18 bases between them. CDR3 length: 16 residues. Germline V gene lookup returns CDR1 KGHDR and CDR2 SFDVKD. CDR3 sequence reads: CATSWATTGGANVLTF. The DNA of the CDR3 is TGTGCCACCTCCTGGGCTACTACGGGAGGGGCCAACGTCCTGACTTTC.

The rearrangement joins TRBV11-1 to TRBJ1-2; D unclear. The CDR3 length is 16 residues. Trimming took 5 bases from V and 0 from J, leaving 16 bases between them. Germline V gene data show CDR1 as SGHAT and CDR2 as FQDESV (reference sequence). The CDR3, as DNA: TGTGCCAGCAGCGCCGGGGAGGCTCGGGCTAACTATGGCTACACCTTC. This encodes CASSAGEARANYGYTF.

The CDR3 DNA follows: TGTGCCAGCGAACGGACTAGCGGCACAGATACGCAGTATTTT. This gives the protein CASERTSGTDTQYF. The V call is TRBV9, the J call TRBJ2-3; 9 nucleotides line up with TRBD2. J gave up 1 base and V 7 bases, and 4 bases lay outside the gene matches. This CDR3 has 14 amino acids. Germline V lookup: CDR1 SGDLS, CDR2 YYNGEE. The full variable domain, completed using reference TRBV9 and TRBJ2-3, is DSGVTQTPKHLITATGQRVTLRCSPRSGDLSVYWYQQSLDQGLQFLIQYYNGEERAKGNILERFSAQQFPDLHSELNLSSLELGDSALYFCASERTSGTDTQYFGPGTRLTVL.

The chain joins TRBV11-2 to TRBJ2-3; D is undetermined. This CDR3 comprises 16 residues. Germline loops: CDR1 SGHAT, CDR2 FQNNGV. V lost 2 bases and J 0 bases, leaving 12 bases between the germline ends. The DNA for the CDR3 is TGTGCCAGCAGCTTAAAGACTCACTCTAGCACAGATACGCAGTATTTT. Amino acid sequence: CASSLKTHSSTDTQYF.